This T cell receptor beta chain came from a study of monozygotic twins with inflammatory bowel disease. Points from the study as a whole: The data offered no way to tell different T cell subtypes apart.

The authors drew 2 to 2.5 ml of blood from each donor. Per germline, CDR1 SGHTA and CDR2 FQGNSA. This CDR3 is built from 16 residues. Researchers ran eight separate cDNA reactions for each sample. Each UMI harboured a 6-nucleotide sample barcode and was appended via template switching. From its re-call of the 5' RACE reads, TCRdb lists each CDR3 protein once, without DNA. The data include 420,000 or so distinct CDR3 sequences; the top ten clones carry approximately 2.3%. On this clonotype: Its target is not known.

This chain connects TRBV7-2 to TRBJ2-1; the D gene TCRdb calls, TRBD1, cannot be checked with no DNA. The sample taken for sequencing was blood. This clonotype was sampled from a human donor with ulcerative colitis or Crohn's disease, or a healthy co-twin of an affected twin (not recorded which). CDR3 region: CASSLGHGGALVEQFF.